Below, 15 T cell receptor beta chains from the same sample are listed, as sequenced in a study of T cells in localized non-small cell lung cancer. Sequenced by immunoSEQ multiplex PCR; TCRdb stores in-frame clones only, minus some. Altogether about 78,000 clones are present, 70% to 90% being singletons, with the ten largest covering over 2.5%. The material sequenced was peripheral blood, taken before any cancer treatment. These receptors originate from a man aged 40-75 years with stage I lung adenocarcinoma.

This clone is medium-sized in the sample. V is TRBV6-1 and J is TRBJ2-1; D gene ambiguous. V lost 3 bases to trimming and J lost 0 bases, with 9 bases between them. The germline V gene encodes CDR1 MNHNS and CDR2 SASEGT. The CDR3 covers 15 residues. Here the CDR3 reads CASSDGPSSYNEQFF. Here the CDR3 DNA reads TGTGCCAGCAGTGATGGGCCTAGCTCCTACAATGAGCAGTTCTTC.

This clone has just one count. The chain couples TRBV28 to TRBJ2-1, with 10 bases identical to TRBD1. The V gene's germline CDR1 is MDHEN and CDR2 SYDVKM. V shed 4 bases, J shed 8 bases, and the junction held 5 bases outside the gene matches. CDR3 length equals 14 residues. DNA for the CDR3: TGTGCCAGCAGTTCCGGGACAGGGGTGGATGAGCAGTTCTTC. It is translated as CASSSGTGVDEQFF.

This rearrangement joins TRBV30 to TRBJ2-1; 11 bases line up with TRBD2. J gave up 3 bases and V 5 bases, and 12 bases lay outside the gene matches. Germline CDR1 GTSNPN, CDR2 SVGIG (reference sequence). This CDR3 comprises 17 residues. This chain's CDR3 is CAWALGTSGEIYNEQFF. The CDR3 bases are TGTGCCTGGGCACTTGGGACTAGCGGAGAGATCTACAATGAGCAGTTCTTC.

V is TRBV7-1 and J is TRBJ2-6; perhaps TRBD1 as D (5 bases). TRBV7-1 is classed as an ORF, of uncertain function. The V end lost 5 bases, the J end lost 5 bases, and 22 bases lay between the germline ends. The CDR3 contains 18 residues. The CDR3 nucleotides are TGTGCCAGCAGCCGGCTCAGACGAGGACAAAGTCGGGCCAACGTCCTGACTTTC. Its protein product is CASSRLRRGQSRANVLTF.

This clone was found once. The CDR3: CASSVGRGNEQFF. For the CDR3, the DNA is TGTGCCAGCAGCGTAGGACGGGGCAATGAGCAGTTCTTC. The chain couples TRBV9 to TRBJ2-1; a possible D gene is TRBD2 (5 bases). The V end lost 0 bases, the J end lost 6 bases, and 7 bases lay between the germline ends. Germline CDR1 reads SGDLS; CDR2 reads YYNGEE. CDR3 length: 13 amino acids. The full variable domain, completed using reference TRBV9 and TRBJ2-1, is DSGVTQTPKHLITATGQRVTLRCSPRSGDLSVYWYQQSLDQGLQFLIQYYNGEERAKGNILERFSAQQFPDLHSELNLSSLELGDSALYFCASSVGRGNEQFFGPGTRLTVL.

The CDR3 region has the DNA TGTGCCAGCAGCCAAGATCTGGCTAGCGGGAGCGGTACGCAGTATTTT. It yields the protein CASSQDLASGSGTQYF. The J gene is TRBJ2-3, the V gene TRBV4-2, with 10 bases that match TRBD2. Germline-derived CDR1 and CDR2 are LGHNA and YNFKEQ. V dropped 0 bases and J dropped 8; count of bases not matched to a gene: 8. The CDR3 is 16 amino acids.

The V gene is TRBV30, the J gene TRBJ2-3; TRBD2 agrees at 9 bases. Germline V gene lookup returns CDR1 GTSNPN and CDR2 SVGIG (reference sequence). The CDR3 length is 13 residues. After removal of 4 bases from V and 7 bases from J, the junction contained 6 bases not matched to a gene. The CDR3 region is CAWKRRGGHTQYF. CDR3 bases: TGTGCCTGGAAGAGGCGGGGGGGGCATACGCAGTATTTT.

The gene calls are TRBV5-4 and TRBJ2-7; D not resolved. V was trimmed by 4 bases and J by 0 bases, leaving 11 bases between them. The germline V gene has CDR1 SGHNT and CDR2 YYREEE (reference sequence). The CDR3 loop spans 14 amino acids. CDR3 DNA sequence: TGTGCCAGCAGCCCTCTGGTGGGCTCCTACGAGCAGTACTTC. Its translation is CASSPLVGSYEQYF.

For this clone: The sample carries other DNA sequences with the same CDR3. The chain recombines TRBV18 with TRBJ2-3, with D hard to call. The V and J ends lost 2 bases and 2 bases respectively, with 5 bases between them. Germline CDR1 is KGHSH and CDR2 is LQKENI. The CDR3 consists of 13 residues. DNA for the CDR3: TGTGCCAGCTCACCAAGAGACACAGATACGCAGTATTTT. The encoded protein is CASSPRDTDTQYF.

The rearrangement uses TRBV7-3 and TRBJ1-1; a weak D match, TRBD1 (5 bases). V was trimmed by 0 bases and J by 5 bases, leaving 13 bases between them. CDR1 and CDR2 from the germline V gene are SGHTA and FQGTGA. This CDR3 contains 15 residues. DNA of the CDR3: TGTGCCAGCAGCTTAACCCCGGGACGGAGGACTGAAGCTTTCTTT. Its translation: CASSLTPGRRTEAFF.

J is TRBJ1-5 and V is TRBV15; no clear D. CDR3 size: 15 residues. Germline V gene sequence: CDR1 LNHNV, CDR2 YYDKDF (reference sequence). V was shortened by 3 bases and J by 4 bases, with 13 bases between the two germline ends. The DNA of the CDR3 is TGTGCCACCAGCAGCGGCGGCGCAGGAAATCAGCCCCAGCATTTT. It encodes CATSSGGAGNQPQHF.

The rearrangement joins TRBV5-5 to TRBJ1-1; a possible D gene is TRBD1 (5 bases). Trimming stripped 1 base from V and 1 base from J, with 8 bases between. The CDR3 covers 14 residues. Germline lookup yields CDR1 SGHKS and CDR2 YYEKEE (reference sequence). The CDR3 loop reads CASSLSQGNTEAFF. The CDR3, as DNA: TGTGCCAGCAGCTTGAGCCAGGGGAACACTGAAGCTTTCTTT.

The V gene is TRBV5-6, the J gene TRBJ2-3; tentatively, D is TRBD2 (5 bases). Trimming cost V 1 base and J 5 bases, with 8 bases left between them. Per germline, CDR1 SGHDT and CDR2 YYEEEE. The CDR3 loop spans 13 amino acids. Here the CDR3 DNA reads TGTGCCAGCAGCTTGATTCGGGGAGATACGCAGTATTTT. It codes for CASSLIRGDTQYF.

The V gene is TRBV2, the J gene TRBJ1-1; D perhaps matches TRBD1 (6 bases). The germline V gene has CDR1 SNHLY and CDR2 FYNNEI. Trimming removed 9 bases at V and 1 base at J, with 15 bases between. The CDR3 sequence is 14 residues long. CDR3 protein: CARGGLSGNTEAFF. Written as DNA, the CDR3 is TGTGCCAGAGGGGGACTCTCCGGGAACACTGAAGCTTTCTTT.

The chain couples TRBV4-1 to TRBJ1-3; D is uncertain. Trimming pared 0 bases from V and 2 bases from J, leaving 11 bases between. Germline loops: CDR1 MGHRA, CDR2 YSYEKL. The CDR3 has 16 residues. Here the CDR3 DNA reads TGCGCCAGCAGCCAAGATAGCGAGGGAGCTGGAAACACCATATATTTT. Translation: CASSQDSEGAGNTIYF.